This T cell receptor beta chain emerged from a study of control samples from healthy donors and cancer patients. Only in-frame clones appear in the TCRdb table, and some are missing; sequencing was by immunoSEQ multiplex PCR. This sample has approximately 90,000 clones, with over 75% found just once. In its sample, this clone was seen many times. Looked up from germline, CDR1 is MRHNA and CDR2 is SNTAGT. V dropped 6 bases and J dropped 2; count of bases not matched to a gene: 5. The CDR3 length is 14 residues. Material for sequencing was blood. The TCR sequence derives from a woman in her 40s in good health. The chain joins TRBV6-4 to TRBJ1-2, with TRBD1 matching 8 bases. CDR3 loop: CASSRDRTNYGYTF. Written as DNA, the CDR3 is TGTGCCAGCAGCCGGGACAGGACCAACTATGGCTACACCTTC.